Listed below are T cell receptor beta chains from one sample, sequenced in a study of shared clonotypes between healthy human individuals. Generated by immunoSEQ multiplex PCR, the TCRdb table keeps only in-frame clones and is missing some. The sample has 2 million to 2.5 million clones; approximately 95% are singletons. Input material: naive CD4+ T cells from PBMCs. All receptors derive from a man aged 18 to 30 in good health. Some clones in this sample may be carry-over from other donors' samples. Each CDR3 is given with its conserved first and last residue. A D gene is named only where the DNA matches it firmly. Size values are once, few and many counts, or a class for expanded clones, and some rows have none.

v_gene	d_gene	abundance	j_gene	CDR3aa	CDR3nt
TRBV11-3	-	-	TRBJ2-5	CASSPPGAQETQYF	TGTGCCAGCAGCCCCCCGGGGGCTCAAGAGACCCAGTACTTC
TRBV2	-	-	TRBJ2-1	CASLDQGGPLVF	TGTGCCAGCTTGGATCAGGGGGGCCCGCTAGTCTTC
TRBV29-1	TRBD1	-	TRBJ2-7	CSAGQGKSEQYF	TGCAGCGCTGGACAGGGTAAGAGCGAGCAGTACTTC
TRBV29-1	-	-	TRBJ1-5	CSVEVRSLGQPQHF	TGCAGCGTTGAAGTTCGGAGTCTTGGACAGCCCCAGCATTTT
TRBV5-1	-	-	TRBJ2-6	CASSLESLGALSGANVLTF	TGCGCCAGCAGCTTGGAATCTCTAGGGGCTCTCTCTGGGGCCAACGTCCTGACTTTC
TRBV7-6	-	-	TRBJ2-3	CASSLVVPTDTQYF	TGTGCCAGCAGCTTAGTAGTTCCCACAGATACGCAGTATTTT
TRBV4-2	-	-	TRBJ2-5	CASKSGEETQYF	TGTGCCAGCAAGTCAGGCGAAGAGACCCAGTACTTC
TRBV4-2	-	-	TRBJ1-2	CASSHSGGDGYTF	TGTGCCAGCAGCCACTCGGGGGGGGATGGCTACACCTTC
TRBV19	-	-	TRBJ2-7	CASSIGDRLEYEQYF	TGTGCCAGTAGTATAGGAGACCGACTGGAGTACGAGCAGTACTTC
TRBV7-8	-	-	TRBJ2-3	CAGAAQGTDTQYF	TGTGCCGGGGCCGCTCAGGGCACAGATACGCAGTATTTT
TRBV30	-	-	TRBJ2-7	CAWSPWGTPEFSYEQYF	TGTGCCTGGAGCCCGTGGGGTACACCGGAATTCTCCTACGAGCAGTACTTC
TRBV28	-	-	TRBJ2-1	CASSLSNRGTREQFF	TGTGCCAGCAGTTTAAGTAATAGGGGCACGAGGGAGCAGTTCTTC
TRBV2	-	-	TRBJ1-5	CASSVGYNQPQHF	TGTGCCAGCAGTGTGGGCTACAATCAGCCCCAGCATTTT
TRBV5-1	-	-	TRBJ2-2	CASSSNPIGVGELFF	TGCGCCAGCAGCTCCAACCCGATAGGGGTCGGGGAGCTGTTTTTT
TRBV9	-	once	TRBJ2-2	CASRSQNTGELFF	TGTGCCAGCAGATCCCAGAACACCGGGGAGCTGTTTTTT
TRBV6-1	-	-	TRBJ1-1	CASSDPGITRGAFF	TGTGCCAGCAGTGATCCCGGGATCACTCGTGGAGCTTTCTTT
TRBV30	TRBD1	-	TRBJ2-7	CAWSVAGQGFYEQYF	TGTGCCTGGAGTGTTGCGGGACAGGGGTTCTACGAGCAGTACTTC
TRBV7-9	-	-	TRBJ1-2	CASSFDGSNYGYTF	TGTGCCAGCAGCTTCGACGGATCTAACTATGGCTACACCTTC
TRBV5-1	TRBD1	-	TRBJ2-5	CASSLVGQGQETQYF	TGCGCCAGCAGCTTGGTCGGACAGGGGCAAGAGACCCAGTACTTC
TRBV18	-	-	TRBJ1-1	CASSPYQTSRQVEAFF	TGTGCCAGCTCACCTTATCAGACCAGTCGGCAGGTTGAAGCTTTCTTT
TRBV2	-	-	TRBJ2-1	CASSGSGTGLEEQFF	TGTGCCAGCAGCGGAAGCGGGACAGGCCTTGAAGAGCAGTTCTTC
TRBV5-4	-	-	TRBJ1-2	CASSLVEGYGGYTF	TGTGCCAGCAGCTTGGTGGAGGGTTACGGTGGCTACACCTTC
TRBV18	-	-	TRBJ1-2	CASSPNIGVAMGGYTF	TGTGCCAGCTCACCCAATATAGGGGTCGCCATGGGAGGCTACACCTTC
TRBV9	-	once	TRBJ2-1	CASSVDVREPPNEQFF	TGTGCCAGCAGCGTAGATGTGAGGGAACCTCCCAATGAGCAGTTCTTC
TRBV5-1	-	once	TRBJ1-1	CASSFYVNTEAFF	TGCGCCAGCAGCTTTTATGTTAACACTGAAGCTTTCTTT
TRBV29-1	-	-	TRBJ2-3	CSVDRGGADTQYF	TGCAGCGTTGACAGGGGCGGCGCAGATACGCAGTATTTT
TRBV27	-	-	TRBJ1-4	CASSPATNEKLFF	TGTGCCAGCAGTCCCGCAACTAATGAAAAACTGTTTTTT
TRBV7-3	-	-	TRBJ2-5	CASSLLGGAQETQYF	TGTGCCAGCAGCTTATTGGGCGGAGCCCAAGAGACCCAGTACTTC
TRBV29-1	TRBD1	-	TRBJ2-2	CSVTTGYNTGELFF	TGCAGCGTCACGACAGGGTACAACACCGGGGAGCTGTTTTTT
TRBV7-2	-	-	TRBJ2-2	CASSLERGPTGELFF	TGTGCCAGCAGCTTAGAAAGAGGACCGACCGGGGAGCTGTTTTTT
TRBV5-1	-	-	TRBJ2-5	CASSFGGRYQETQYF	TGCGCCAGCAGCTTTGGCGGCAGGTACCAAGAGACCCAGTACTTC
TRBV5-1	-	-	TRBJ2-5	CASMGMGAVETQYF	TGCGCCAGCATGGGAATGGGGGCAGTTGAGACCCAGTACTTC
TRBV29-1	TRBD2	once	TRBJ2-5	CSVNGGLAGPQETQYF	TGCAGCGTTAACGGCGGACTAGCGGGGCCCCAAGAGACCCAGTACTTC
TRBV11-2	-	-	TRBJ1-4	CASSPGGGPKGEKLFF	TGTGCCAGCAGCCCCGGTGGCGGGCCGAAAGGTGAAAAACTGTTTTTT
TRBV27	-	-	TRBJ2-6	CASRNSGANVLTF	TGTGCCAGCAGAAACTCTGGGGCCAACGTCCTGACTTTC
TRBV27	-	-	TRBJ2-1	CASRREFYNEQFF	TGTGCCAGCAGACGGGAGTTCTACAATGAGCAGTTCTTC
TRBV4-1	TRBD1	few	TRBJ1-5	CASSQVTGGFSNQPQHF	TGCGCCAGCAGCCAAGTAACAGGGGGCTTCAGCAATCAGCCCCAGCATTTT
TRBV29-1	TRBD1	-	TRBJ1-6	CSVGTGGNSPLHF	TGCAGCGTTGGGACAGGGGGTAATTCACCCCTCCACTTT
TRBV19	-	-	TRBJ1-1	CASSRTTEAFF	TGTGCCAGTAGTAGGACCACTGAAGCTTTCTTT
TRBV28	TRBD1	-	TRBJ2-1	CASSLRGAGTGQQFF	TGTGCCAGCAGTTTAAGGGGGGCCGGGACAGGACAGCAGTTCTTC